This paragraph covers one T cell receptor (beta chain) sequence. This sample is drawn from a study of blood T cell repertoires in COVID-19. Whole-study context: Sites in the United States, Italy and Spain provided acute and convalescent COVID-19 samples. T cells, B-cell-depleted T cells, or PBMCs provided the cDNA or gDNA that served as material.

As processed by the authors: For nucleated cells, counts were estimated from reference gene primer amplification. The repertoire was sequenced with immunoSEQ multiplex PCR; TCRdb's copy has only in-frame clones and lacks some. V, J and clone size derive from that table, while D and trimming were established from the DNA sequence. This sample has about 310,000 clones, with 80% to 90% found just once. The germline V gene encodes CDR1 SGHTA and CDR2 FQGNSA. The CDR3 length is 17 residues. With 4 bases clipped from V and 3 bases from J, the junction kept 13 bases outside the gene matches. This chain connects TRBV7-2 to TRBJ1-2; 8 nucleotides match TRBD1. This TCR was sampled from a man aged 50-60 years with active or convalescent COVID-19. The material sequenced was peripheral blood. In nucleotides, the CDR3 is TGTGCCAGCAGCTCCCCGGGGACAGGCGGCGTCGACTATGGCTACACCTTC. As protein: CASSSPGTGGVDYGYTF.